This TCR beta chain was obtained from a study of T cells after yellow fever vaccination. Whole-study context: In the case of low-cell-number fractions, SMART-Seq v4 Ultra Low Input was used for preparation. Study-wide results and limits: Post-booster repertoires contained most primary-vaccination clones again (about 95% CD4, approximately 86% CD8). CD4 and CD8 compartments shared a small share of clonotypes.

V lost 3 bases, J lost 2 bases, and 5 bases lay in between. Germline V gene sequence: CDR1 DFQATT, CDR2 SNEGSKA (reference sequence). The CDR3 has 12 residues. Remarks on this clonotype: Its antigen is unidentified.

One entry per CDR3 protein, called by TCRdb with MiXCR from the 5' RACE reads. The table records 550,000 to 750,000 distinct CDR3 sequences, approximately 13% of them present only once. The material was PBMCs, obtained on the day of the yellow fever booster vaccination. V is TRBV20-1 and J is TRBJ2-1, with TRBD2 as a possible D gene (5 bases). The TCR sequence derives from a man in his thirties or forties who received the YFV17D yellow fever vaccine. CDR3 protein: CSASGTYNEQFF. The CDR3 region has the DNA TGCAGTGCTAGCGGGACCTACAATGAGCAGTTCTTC.